This T cell receptor beta chain was sequenced during a study of blood T cells in healthy people across ages. Study results and limitations: Age brought a roughly linear fall in TCR beta diversity measured per million T cells. Higher diversity and more naive CD4+ cells were features of long-lived donors, compared to aged donors.

Alongside a J-beta primer mix, a sample-barcoded 5' primer served in a second PCR lasting roughly 7 to 11 cycles. TCRdb re-called the 5' RACE reads through MiXCR, storing one row per CDR3 protein. The sample lists about 780,000 distinct CDR3 sequences, 20% to 30% occurring once. Individuals who donated were healthy Caucasians from Russia aged roughly 6 to 95. Germline values: CDR1 DFQATT, CDR2 SNEGSKA (reference sequence). This CDR3 comprises 10 residues. About this clonotype: Its antigen is undetermined.

These data were also filed under a second study, of T cells of mothers and their children.

The chain uses TRBV20-1 and TRBJ2-5; D uncertain. Matching the DNA end better, TRBJ2-7 makes the J call doubtful. The source is a boy younger than 18 in good health. Source material: blood. CDR3 amino acids: CSAFDCEQYF. CDR3 DNA sequence: TGCAGTGCTTTTGACTGCGAGCAGTACTTC.